This T cell receptor beta chain was sequenced in a study of T cells after posttransplantation cyclophosphamide. The naive gate required viable CD3+CD4+ or CD3+CD8+ cells with CCR7+CD45RA+CD45RO-CD95-CD27+CD28+ phenotype. As for this clone: The antigen is undetermined.

Study observations and caveats: TRB overlap between skin or GI tissue T cells and blood was limited.

The CDR3 is 13 amino acids. Unmatched junction bases numbered 2, after V lost 5 bases and J lost 4 bases. CDR1 LNHDA and CDR2 SQIVND come from the germline V gene (reference sequence). The repertoire was sequenced with immunoSEQ multiplex PCR; TCRdb's copy has only in-frame clones and lacks some. Found here are some 20,000 clones, approximately 98% of them singletons; the top ten hold more than 0.15%. The rearrangement uses TRBV19 and TRBJ2-7; 10 bases agree with TRBD2. The TCR originated in a man aged 35 to 55 in good health, CMV-negative, and a related stem cell transplant donor. The sequencing sample was made of naive CD4+ T cells sorted from PBMCs. The chain's CDR3 is CASSRTSGYEQYF. CDR3 DNA: TGTGCCAGTAGTCGGACTAGCGGTTACGAGCAGTACTTC.